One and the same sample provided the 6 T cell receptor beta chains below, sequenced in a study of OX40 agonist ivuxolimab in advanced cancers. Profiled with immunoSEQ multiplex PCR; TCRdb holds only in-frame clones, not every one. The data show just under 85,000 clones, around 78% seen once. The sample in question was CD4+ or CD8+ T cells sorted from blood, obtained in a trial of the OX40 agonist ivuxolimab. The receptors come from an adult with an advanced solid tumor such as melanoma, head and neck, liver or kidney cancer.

In nucleotides, the CDR3 is TGTGCCAGCAGCCCAGGGACAGGGGGCACCGGGGAGCTGTTTTTT. This encodes CASSPGTGGTGELFF. The chain links TRBV11-2 to TRBJ2-2, with 11 bases fitting TRBD1. V shed 5 bases and J 4 bases; nucleotides not matched to a gene: 3. CDR1 is SGHAT, CDR2 FQNNGV, per germline. The CDR3 runs 15 residues.

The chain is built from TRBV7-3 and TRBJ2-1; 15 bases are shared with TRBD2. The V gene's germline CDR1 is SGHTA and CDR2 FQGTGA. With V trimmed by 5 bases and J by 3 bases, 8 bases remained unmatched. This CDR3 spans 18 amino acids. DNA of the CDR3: TGTGCCAGCAGCGGAGGGACTAGCGGGGGGCAGAACTACAATGAGCAGTTCTTC. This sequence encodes CASSGGTSGGQNYNEQFF.

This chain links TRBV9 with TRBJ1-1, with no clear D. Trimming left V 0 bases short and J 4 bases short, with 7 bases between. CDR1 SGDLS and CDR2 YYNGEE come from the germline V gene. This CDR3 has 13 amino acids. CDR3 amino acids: CASSVETGTEAFF. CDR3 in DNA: TGTGCCAGCAGCGTAGAGACGGGCACTGAAGCTTTCTTT.

CDR3 nucleotide sequence: TGTGCCAGCAGCAAGACCGGGACAGGGTCCCACGAGCAGTACTTC. Translation: CASSKTGTGSHEQYF. The chain links TRBV13 to TRBJ2-7; 9 bases are a match to TRBD1. The length of the CDR3 is 15 residues. J gave up 5 bases and V 5 bases, and 10 bases lay outside the gene matches. Germline V CDR1 and CDR2: PRHDT, FYEKMQ (reference sequence).

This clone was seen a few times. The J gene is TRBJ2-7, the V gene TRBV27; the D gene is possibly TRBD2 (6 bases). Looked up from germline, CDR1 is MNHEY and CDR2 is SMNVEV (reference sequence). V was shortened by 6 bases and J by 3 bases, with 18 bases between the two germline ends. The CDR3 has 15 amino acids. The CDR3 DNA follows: TGTGCCAGCAGCCCGCGCGCGGGGAGAGTCTACGAGCAGTACTTC. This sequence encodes CASSPRAGRVYEQYF.

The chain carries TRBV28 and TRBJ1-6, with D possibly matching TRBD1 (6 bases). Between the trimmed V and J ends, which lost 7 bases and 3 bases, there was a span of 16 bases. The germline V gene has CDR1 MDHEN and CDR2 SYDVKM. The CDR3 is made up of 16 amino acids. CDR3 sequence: CASKQGSTLYNSPLHF. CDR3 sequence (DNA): TGTGCCAGCAAACAGGGTAGTACTCTCTATAATTCACCCCTCCACTTT.